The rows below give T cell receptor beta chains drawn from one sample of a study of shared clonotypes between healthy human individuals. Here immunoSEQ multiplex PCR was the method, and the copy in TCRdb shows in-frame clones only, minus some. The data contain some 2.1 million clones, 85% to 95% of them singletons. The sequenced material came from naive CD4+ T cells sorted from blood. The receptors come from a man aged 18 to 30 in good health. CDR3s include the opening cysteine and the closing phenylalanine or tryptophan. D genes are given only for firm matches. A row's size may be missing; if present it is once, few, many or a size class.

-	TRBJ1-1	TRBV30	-	TGTGCCTGGAGTGGCGAGTCGGGCACTGAAGCTTTCTTT	CAWSGESGTEAFF
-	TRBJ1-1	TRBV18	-	TGTGCCAGCTCACAGGGAGAAGTCTCTGAAGCTTTCTTT	CASSQGEVSEAFF
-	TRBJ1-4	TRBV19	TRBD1	TGTGCCAGTAGCCGACAGGGCATCGGTGAAAAACTGTTTTTT	CASSRQGIGEKLFF
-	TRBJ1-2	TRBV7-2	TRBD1	TGTGCCAGCAGCACAGGGGGCCAAAACTATGGCTACACCTTC	CASSTGGQNYGYTF
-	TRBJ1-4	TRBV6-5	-	TGTGCCAGCAGTTACGGGGGGCTTAATGAAAAACTGTTTTTT	CASSYGGLNEKLFF
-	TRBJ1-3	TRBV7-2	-	TGTGCCAGCAGCGTAGGGGGGTCCACTGGAAACACCATATATTTT	CASSVGGSTGNTIYF
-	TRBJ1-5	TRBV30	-	TGTGCCTGGAGTGTACGTAATAGCAATCAGCCCCAGCATTTT	CAWSVRNSNQPQHF
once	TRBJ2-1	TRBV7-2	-	TGTGCCAGCAGCTACTCTAACTCGCGCTACAATGAGCAGTTCTTC	CASSYSNSRYNEQFF
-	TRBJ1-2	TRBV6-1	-	TGTGCCAGCTCAGTCGGAGGGCAGAACTATGGCTACACCTTC	CASSVGGQNYGYTF
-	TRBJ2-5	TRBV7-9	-	TGTGCCAGCAGCTTAGCGCCCTCCAGCCAGTACCAAGAGACCCAGTACTTC	CASSLAPSSQYQETQYF
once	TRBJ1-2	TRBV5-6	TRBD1	TGTGCCAGCAGCCGGACAGGATATGGCTACACCTTC	CASSRTGYGYTF
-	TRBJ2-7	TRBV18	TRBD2	TGTGCCAGCTCACAAGCGGGGGGGCGCAACGAGCAGTACTTC	CASSQAGGRNEQYF
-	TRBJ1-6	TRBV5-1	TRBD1	TGCGCCAGCAGCTTGGTGGGACAGGGGGCGTTTAGCTCCTATAATTCACCCCTCCACTTT	CASSLVGQGAFSSYNSPLHF
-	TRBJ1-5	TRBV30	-	TGTGCCTGGAGAGACCGACGGGGCAGCAATCAGCCCCAGCATTTT	CAWRDRRGSNQPQHF
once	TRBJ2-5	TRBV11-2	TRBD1	TGTGCCAGCAGCTCAGCCCAGGACAGGGGGCAAGAGACCCAGTACTTC	CASSSAQDRGQETQYF
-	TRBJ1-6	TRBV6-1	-	TGTGCCAGCAGTGACATCAGCTTTCGCGGGCATTCACCCCTCCACTTT	CASSDISFRGHSPLHF
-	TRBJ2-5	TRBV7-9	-	TGTGCCAGCAGCTCTCAGACACGGCAAGAGACCCAGTACTTC	CASSSQTRQETQYF
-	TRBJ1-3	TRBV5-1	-	TGCGCCAGCAGCTTGGGCGGGACTTTCTCTGGAAACACCATATATTTT	CASSLGGTFSGNTIYF
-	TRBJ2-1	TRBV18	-	TGTGCCAGCTCACCGAGTTCGTGGGATGAGCAGTTCTTC	CASSPSSWDEQFF
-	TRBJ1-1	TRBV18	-	TGTGCCAGCTCACCAGCCGACAGGTTGAACACTGAAGCTTTCTTT	CASSPADRLNTEAFF
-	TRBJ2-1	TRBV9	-	TGTGCCAGCAGCGTAAGCCGGAGATCCCACAATGAGCAGTTCTTC	CASSVSRRSHNEQFF
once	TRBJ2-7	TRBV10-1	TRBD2	TGCGCCAGCAGTGAGTCTCGCGGGGGAGGCTACGAGCAGTACTTC	CASSESRGGGYEQYF
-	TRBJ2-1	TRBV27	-	TGTGCCAGCAGCGGTCTGTCAGGGTCCTACAATGAGCAGTTCTTC	CASSGLSGSYNEQFF
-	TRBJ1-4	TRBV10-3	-	TGTGCCATCAGCACCTTGAATGAAAAACTGTTTTTT	CAISTLNEKLFF
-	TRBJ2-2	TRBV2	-	TGTGCCAGCAGTGAAGCCAAAAGGACAGTGAACACCGGGGAGCTGTTTTTT	CASSEAKRTVNTGELFF
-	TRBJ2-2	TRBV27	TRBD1	TGTGCCAGCAGTAGACAGGGACACACCGGGGAGCTGTTTTTT	CASSRQGHTGELFF
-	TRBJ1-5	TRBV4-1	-	TGCGCCAGCAGCCAAGATCTAAGGGACGGGGAACGGCCCCAGCATTTT	CASSQDLRDGERPQHF
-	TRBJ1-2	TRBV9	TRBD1	TGTGCCAGCAGCTTAGGACAGGGAGATGGCTACACCTTC	CASSLGQGDGYTF
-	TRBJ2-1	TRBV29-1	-	TGCAGCGAGTATACGGAGCAGTTCTTC	CSEYTEQFF
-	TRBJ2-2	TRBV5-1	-	TGCGCCAGCAGCTTGGAGGTGTCGGGGAACACCGGGGAGCTGTTTTTT	CASSLEVSGNTGELFF
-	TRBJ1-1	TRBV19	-	TGTGCCAGTAGTAGATGGACCGAAGCTTTCTTT	CASSRWTEAFF
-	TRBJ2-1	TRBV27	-	TGTGCCAGCAGCCTTACTGGCGGGGTCCCCCTATCCAATGAGCAGTTCTTC	CASSLTGGVPLSNEQFF
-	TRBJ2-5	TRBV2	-	TGTGCCAGCAAGGAGGTTGGGTATTTGGAGACCCAGTACTTC	CASKEVGYLETQYF
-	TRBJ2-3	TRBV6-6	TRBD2	TGTGCCAGCAGTCGCGGGAGGGCCATAGATACGCAGTATTTT	CASSRGRAIDTQYF
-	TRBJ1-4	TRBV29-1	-	TGCAGCGCCTCGCTATTGGAAAAACTGTTTTTT	CSASLLEKLFF
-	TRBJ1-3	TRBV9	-	TGTGCCAGCAGCGACCCCCCCGGACGTACTGGAAACACCATATATTTT	CASSDPPGRTGNTIYF
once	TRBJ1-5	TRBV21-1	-	TGTGCCAGCAGCAACGAGGGGGGGGATAGCAATCAGCCCCAGCATTTT	CASSNEGGDSNQPQHF
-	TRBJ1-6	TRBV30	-	TGTGCCTACGGGGTAGGGGGTGATTCACCCCTCCACTTT	CAYGVGGDSPLHF
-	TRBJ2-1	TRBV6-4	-	TGTGCCAGCAGTGATTGGGTCGGTTCGGAGCAGTTCTTC	CASSDWVGSEQFF
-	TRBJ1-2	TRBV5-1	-	TGCGCCAGCAGCACGGACAGCCTTCGTCATGGCTACACCTTC	CASSTDSLRHGYTF
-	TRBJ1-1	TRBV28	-	TGTGCCAGCAGCGAACGGAGAGGTCACACTGAAGCTTTCTTT	CASSERRGHTEAFF
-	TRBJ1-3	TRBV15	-	TGTGCCACCAGCAGAGATGGGACGGCTGGAAACACCATATATTTT	CATSRDGTAGNTIYF
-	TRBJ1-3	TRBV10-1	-	TGCGCCAGCAGTGAGTCCAACACCATATATTTT	CASSESNTIYF
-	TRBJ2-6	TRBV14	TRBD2	TGTGCCAGCAGCCGATTAGGGACTACTGGGGCCAACGTCCTGACTTTC	CASSRLGTTGANVLTF
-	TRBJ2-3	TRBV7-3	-	TGTGCCAGCAGTTACTTCACAGATACGCAGTATTTT	CASSYFTDTQYF
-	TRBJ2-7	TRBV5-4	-	TGTGCCAGCAATGACAGGAGCTCCTACGAGCAGTACTTC	CASNDRSSYEQYF
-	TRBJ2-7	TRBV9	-	TGTGCCAGCAGCGGGGGGCGTGAGCAGTACTTC	CASSGGREQYF
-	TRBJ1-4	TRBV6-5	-	TGTGCCAGCAGTTACTTGGGGGGTGAAAAACTGTTTTTT	CASSYLGGEKLFF
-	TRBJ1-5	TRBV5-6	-	TGTGCCAGCAGCTGGCGGGGGAGCAATCAGCCCCAGCATTTT	CASSWRGSNQPQHF
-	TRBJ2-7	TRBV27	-	TGTGCCAGCAGTTTAAGGGGACGGACGGACGAGCAGTACTTC	CASSLRGRTDEQYF
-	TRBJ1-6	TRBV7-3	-	TGTGCCAGCAGCCTCAATACCTATAATTCACCCCTCCACTTT	CASSLNTYNSPLHF
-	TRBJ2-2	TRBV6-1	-	TGTGCCAGCCGAGAACTTAACACCGGGGAGCTGTTTTTT	CASRELNTGELFF
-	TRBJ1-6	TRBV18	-	TGTGCCAGCTCTGCGGACAGCTATAATTCACCCCTCCACTTT	CASSADSYNSPLHF
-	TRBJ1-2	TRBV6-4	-	TGTGCCAGCAGTCCTCAACAGGGCTATGGCTACACCTTC	CASSPQQGYGYTF
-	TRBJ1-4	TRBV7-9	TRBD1	TGTGCCAGCAGCTTAGACGCAGGGGGTTTTGAAAAACTGTTTTTT	CASSLDAGGFEKLFF
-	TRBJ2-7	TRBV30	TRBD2	TGTGCCTGGAGTAAGTTACTAGCGGGGGCCGAGCAGTACTTC	CAWSKLLAGAEQYF
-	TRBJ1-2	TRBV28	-	TGTGCCAGCAGCGAAACAACAGGGATCTATGGCTACACCTTC	CASSETTGIYGYTF
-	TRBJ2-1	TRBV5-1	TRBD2	TGCGCCAGCTCAGTGGGACTAGTTCTCAATGAGCAGTTCTTC	CASSVGLVLNEQFF
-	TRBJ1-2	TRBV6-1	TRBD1	TGTGCCAGCAGCTCCGGGACAGCTAATTATGGCTACACCTTC	CASSSGTANYGYTF
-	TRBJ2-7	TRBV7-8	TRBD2	TGTGCCAGCAGCGCCGGGACTAGCGGGCTAATCCGCTTGGAGCAGTACTTC	CASSAGTSGLIRLEQYF